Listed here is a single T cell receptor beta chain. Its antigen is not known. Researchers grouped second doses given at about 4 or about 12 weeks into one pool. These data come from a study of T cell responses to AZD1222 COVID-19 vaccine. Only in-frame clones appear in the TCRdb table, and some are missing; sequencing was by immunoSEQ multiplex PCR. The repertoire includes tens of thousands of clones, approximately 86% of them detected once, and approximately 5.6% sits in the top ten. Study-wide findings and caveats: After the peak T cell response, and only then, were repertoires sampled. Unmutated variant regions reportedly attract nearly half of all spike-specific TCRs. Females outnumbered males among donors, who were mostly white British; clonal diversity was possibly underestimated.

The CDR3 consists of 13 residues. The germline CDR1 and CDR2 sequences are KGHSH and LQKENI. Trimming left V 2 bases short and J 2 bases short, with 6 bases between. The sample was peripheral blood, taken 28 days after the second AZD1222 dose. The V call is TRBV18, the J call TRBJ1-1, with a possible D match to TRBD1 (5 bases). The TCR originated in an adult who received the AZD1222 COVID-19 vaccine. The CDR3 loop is CASSPRGNTEAFF. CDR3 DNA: TGTGCCAGCTCACCAAGGGGAAACACTGAAGCTTTCTTT.